The T cell receptor (beta chain) under discussion was sequenced for a study of cytomegalovirus exposure and HLA in healthy donors. Study results and caveats: Published work reported that the classifier diagnosed cytomegalovirus status with high specificity and sensitivity.

As to this clone: Antigen specificity is unknown.

The V gene's germline CDR1 is MNHNY and CDR2 SVGAGI (reference sequence). The CDR3 is 13 amino acids. V gave up 4 bases and J gave up 8 bases; unmatched junction bases: 2. PCR was performed using 60 Vbeta and 13 Jbeta primers. Repertoires were generated with immunoSEQ multiplex PCR, while TCRdb's copy carries only in-frame clones and drops some. This sample yields over 150,000 clones, of which approximately 76% are seen a single time; approximately 1.3% belongs to the top ten. Sequences were obtained from PBMCs. The sequence came from a man between 60 and 75 years old in good health and CMV-seronegative. The chain recombines TRBV6-6 with TRBJ2-5; 12 bases agree with TRBD2. The CDR3 region is CASSSGLAGTQYF. The CDR3 DNA reads as TGTGCCAGCAGTTCGGGACTAGCGGGCACCCAGTACTTC.